One and the same sample provided the 5 T cell receptor beta chains below, sequenced in a study of T-cell reconstitution after alpha-beta-depleted transplantation in children. Library preparation (for TCRbeta) was performed with unique molecular identifiers. TCRdb re-called the PCR reads through MiXCR, storing one row per CDR3 protein. The data contain 500,000 to 600,000 distinct CDR3 sequences, roughly a quarter of them singletons. This specimen was PBMCs, taken before TCRalphabeta/CD19-depleted stem cell transplant. Source of these receptors: a boy in the first two years of life with Wiskott-Aldrich syndrome, due to receive a stem cell transplant.

This clonotype was counted only a few times. The chain employs TRBV7-2 and TRBJ1-6, with 10 bases fitting TRBD1. In germline, CDR1 is SGHTA, CDR2 FQGNSA. Trimming took 5 bases from V and 10 from J; bases not matched to a gene: 11. The CDR3 sequence is 16 residues long. The CDR3 sequence is CASSGRGGTGESPLHF. The CDR3, as DNA: TGTGCCAGCAGCGGAAGGGGCGGGACAGGGGAATCACCCCTCCACTTT.

The sample holds a few counts of this clonotype. The genes are TRBV7-9 and TRBJ2-2; 7 bases map to TRBD1. Germline CDR1 is SEHNR and CDR2 is FQNEAQ (reference sequence). This CDR3 has 15 amino acids. J lost 0 bases, V lost 5 bases, and 3 bases had no gene match. The CDR3 loop reads CASSRGQTNTGELFF. CDR3 coding DNA: TGTGCCAGCAGCCGGGGACAGACGAACACCGGGGAGCTGTTTTTT.

The rearrangement joins TRBV7-2 to TRBJ1-2; D gene ambiguous. There are 14 residues in the CDR3. Germline V gene sequence: CDR1 SGHTA, CDR2 FQGNSA. V lost 1 base, J lost 0 bases, and 6 bases lay in between. CDR3 nucleotides: TGTGCCAGCAGCTTAGATACAGCTAACTATGGCTACACCTTC. Translation gives CASSLDTANYGYTF.

This clonotype has a handful of counts. This chain joins TRBV19 and TRBJ2-7; perhaps D is TRBD1 or TRBD2 (5 bases each). The V end lost 3 bases, the J end lost 2 bases, and 20 bases lay between the germline ends. This CDR3 spans 17 amino acids. Germline CDR1 LNHDA, CDR2 SQIVND (reference sequence). The DNA of the CDR3 is TGTGCCAGTAGTATCACAACGGGGCAAACCAGAGCCTACGAGCAGTACTTC. This codes for CASSITTGQTRAYEQYF.

The chain recombines TRBV12-3 or TRBV12-4 with TRBJ2-2, with TRBD2 matching 8 bases. The V gene end was trimmed by 5 bases and the J gene end by 1 base; junction bases not matched to a gene: 6. This CDR3 contains 16 residues. This CDR3 reads CASSIRLAMNTGELFF. Written as DNA, the CDR3 is TGTGCCAGCAGTATCAGACTAGCGATGAACACCGGGGAGCTGTTTTTT.